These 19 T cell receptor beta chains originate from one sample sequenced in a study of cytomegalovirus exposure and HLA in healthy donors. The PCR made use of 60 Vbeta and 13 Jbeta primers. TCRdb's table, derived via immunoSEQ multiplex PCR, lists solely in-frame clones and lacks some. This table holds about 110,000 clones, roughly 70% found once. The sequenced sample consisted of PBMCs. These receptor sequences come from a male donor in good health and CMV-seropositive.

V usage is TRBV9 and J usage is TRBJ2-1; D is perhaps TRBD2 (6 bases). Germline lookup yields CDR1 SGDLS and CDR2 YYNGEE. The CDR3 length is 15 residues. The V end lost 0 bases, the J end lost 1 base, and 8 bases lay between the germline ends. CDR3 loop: CASSVAGVSYNEQFF. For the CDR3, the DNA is TGTGCCAGCAGCGTAGCGGGGGTTTCCTACAATGAGCAGTTCTTC.

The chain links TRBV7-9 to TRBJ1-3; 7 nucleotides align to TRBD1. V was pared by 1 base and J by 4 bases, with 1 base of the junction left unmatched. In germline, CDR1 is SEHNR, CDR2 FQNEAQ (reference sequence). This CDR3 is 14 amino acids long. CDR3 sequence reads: CASSLGTGGNTIYF. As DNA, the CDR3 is TGTGCCAGCAGCTTAGGGACAGGCGGAAACACCATATATTTT.

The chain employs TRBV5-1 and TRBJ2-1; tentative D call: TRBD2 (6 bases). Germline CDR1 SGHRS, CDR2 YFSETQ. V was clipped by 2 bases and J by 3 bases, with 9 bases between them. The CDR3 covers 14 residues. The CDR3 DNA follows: TGCGCCAGCAGCTTCTACGGGGGCTACAATGAGCAGTTCTTC. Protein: CASSFYGGYNEQFF. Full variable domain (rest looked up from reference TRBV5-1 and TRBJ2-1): KAGVTQTPRYLIKTRGQQVTLSCSPISGHRSVSWYQQTPGQGLQFLFEYFSETQRNKGNFPGRFSGRQFSNSRSEMNVSTLELGDSALYLCASSFYGGYNEQFFGPGTRLTVL.

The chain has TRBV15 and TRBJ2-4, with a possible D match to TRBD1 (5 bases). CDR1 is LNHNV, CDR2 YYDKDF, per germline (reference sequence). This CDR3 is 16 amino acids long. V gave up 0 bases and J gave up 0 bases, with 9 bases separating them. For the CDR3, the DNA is TGTGCCACCAGCAGAGATGACAGCCTAGCCAAAAACATTCAGTACTTC. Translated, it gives CATSRDDSLAKNIQYF.

CDR3 loop: CASSWPPSGGTNTGELFF. CDR3 sequence (DNA): TGCGCCAGCAGTTGGCCTCCTAGCGGGGGAACGAACACCGGGGAGCTGTTTTTT. The rearrangement joins TRBV4-1 to TRBJ2-2; 10 bases are shared with TRBD2. The V gene's germline CDR1 is MGHRA and CDR2 YSYEKL. With V trimmed by 6 bases and J by 0 bases, 10 bases remained unmatched. The CDR3 is made up of 18 amino acids.

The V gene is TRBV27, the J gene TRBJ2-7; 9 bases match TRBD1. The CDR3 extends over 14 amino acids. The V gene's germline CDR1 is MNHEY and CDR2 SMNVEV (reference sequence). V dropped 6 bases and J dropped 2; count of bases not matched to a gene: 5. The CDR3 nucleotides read TGTGCCAGCAGCCCCCGGGACAGGGCCTACGAGCAGTACTTC. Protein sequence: CASSPRDRAYEQYF.

The CDR3 is CATSTDSQGLPGEQYF. The CDR3 coding sequence is TGTGCCACCTCAACTGATTCACAGGGACTACCAGGAGAGCAGTACTTC. This chain links TRBV27 with TRBJ2-7, with D possibly being TRBD2 (7 bases). The V gene's germline CDR1 is MNHEY and CDR2 SMNVEV (reference sequence). The CDR3 is made up of 16 amino acids. Trimming left V 10 bases short and J 7 bases short, with 29 bases between.

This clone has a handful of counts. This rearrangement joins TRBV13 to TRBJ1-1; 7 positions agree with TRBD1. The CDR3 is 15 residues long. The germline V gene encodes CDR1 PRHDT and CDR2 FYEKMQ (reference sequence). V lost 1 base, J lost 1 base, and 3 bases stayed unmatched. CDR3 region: CASSLDTGANTEAFF. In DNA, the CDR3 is TGTGCCAGCAGCTTAGACACAGGGGCGAACACTGAAGCTTTCTTT.

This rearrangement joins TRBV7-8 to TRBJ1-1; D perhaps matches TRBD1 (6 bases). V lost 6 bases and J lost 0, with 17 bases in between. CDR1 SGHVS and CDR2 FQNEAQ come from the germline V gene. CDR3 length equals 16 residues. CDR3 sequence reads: CASSALKGGMNTEAFF. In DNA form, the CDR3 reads TGTGCCAGCAGTGCCCTAAAGGGGGGGATGAACACTGAAGCTTTCTTT.

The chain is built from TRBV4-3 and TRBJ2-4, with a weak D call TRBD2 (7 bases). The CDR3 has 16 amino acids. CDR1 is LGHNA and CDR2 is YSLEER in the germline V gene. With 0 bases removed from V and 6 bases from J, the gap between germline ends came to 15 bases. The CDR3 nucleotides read TGCGCCAGCAGCCAAGATTTGGGGGGGCCCGGAAACATTCAGTACTTC. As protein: CASSQDLGGPGNIQYF.

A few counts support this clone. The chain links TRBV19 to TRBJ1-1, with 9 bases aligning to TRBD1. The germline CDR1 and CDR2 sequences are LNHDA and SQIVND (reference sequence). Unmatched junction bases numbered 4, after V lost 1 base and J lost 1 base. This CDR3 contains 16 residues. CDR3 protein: CASSIAPGQGNTEAFF. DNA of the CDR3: TGTGCCAGTAGTATAGCTCCGGGACAGGGGAACACTGAAGCTTTCTTT.

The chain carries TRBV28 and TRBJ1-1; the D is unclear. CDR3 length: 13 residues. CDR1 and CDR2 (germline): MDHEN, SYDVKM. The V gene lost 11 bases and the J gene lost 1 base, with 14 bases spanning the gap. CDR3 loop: CAGRSGKNTEAFF. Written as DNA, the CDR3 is TGTGCCGGTCGATCGGGGAAGAACACTGAAGCTTTCTTT.

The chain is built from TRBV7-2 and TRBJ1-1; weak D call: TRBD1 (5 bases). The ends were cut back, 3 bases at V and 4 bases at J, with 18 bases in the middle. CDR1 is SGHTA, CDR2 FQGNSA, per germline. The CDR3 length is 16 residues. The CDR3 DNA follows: TGTGCCAGCAGCTTTCTCCCCGCAATGGGGGGCACTGAAGCTTTCTTT. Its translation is CASSFLPAMGGTEAFF.

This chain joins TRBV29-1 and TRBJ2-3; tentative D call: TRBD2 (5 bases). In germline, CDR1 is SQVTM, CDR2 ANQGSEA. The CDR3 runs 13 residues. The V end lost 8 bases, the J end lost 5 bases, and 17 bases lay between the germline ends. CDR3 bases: TGCAGCCTACGGGTCGGGGTAAAAGATACGCAGTATTTT. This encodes CSLRVGVKDTQYF.

The CDR3, as DNA: TGTGCCAGTAGTATTGCCGGCGGGCGGGAAAAACTGTTTTTT. Its translation: CASSIAGGREKLFF. The rearrangement links TRBV19 to TRBJ1-4; unclear D gene. Per the germline V gene, CDR1 is LNHDA and CDR2 is SQIVND (reference sequence). The length of the CDR3 is 14 residues. The germline V and J ends were trimmed by 3 bases and 8 bases, with 13 bases remaining between them. Full variable domain (remainder filled in from reference TRBV19 and TRBJ1-4): DGGITQSPKYLFRKEGQNVTLSCEQNLNHDAMYWYRQDPGQGLRLIYYSQIVNDFQKGDIAEGYSVSREKKESFPLTVTSAQKNPTAFYLCASSIAGGREKLFFGSGTQLSVL.

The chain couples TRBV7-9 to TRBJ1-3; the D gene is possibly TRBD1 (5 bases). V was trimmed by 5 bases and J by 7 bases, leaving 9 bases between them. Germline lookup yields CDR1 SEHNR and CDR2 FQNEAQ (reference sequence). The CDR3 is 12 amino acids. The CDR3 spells CASSPPGNTIYF. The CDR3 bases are TGTGCCAGCAGCCCCCCAGGGAACACCATATATTTT.

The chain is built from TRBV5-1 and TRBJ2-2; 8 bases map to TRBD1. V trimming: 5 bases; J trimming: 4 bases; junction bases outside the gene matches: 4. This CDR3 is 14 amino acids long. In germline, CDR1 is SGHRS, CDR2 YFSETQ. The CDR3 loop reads CASRSTGGTGELFF. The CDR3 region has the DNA TGCGCCAGCAGGTCTACAGGGGGCACCGGGGAGCTGTTTTTT.

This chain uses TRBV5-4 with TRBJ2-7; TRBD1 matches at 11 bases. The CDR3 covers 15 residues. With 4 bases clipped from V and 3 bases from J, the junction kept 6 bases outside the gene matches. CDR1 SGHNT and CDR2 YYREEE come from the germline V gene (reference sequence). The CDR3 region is CASSRTGTGGYEQYF. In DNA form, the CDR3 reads TGTGCCAGCAGCCGGACCGGGACAGGGGGCTACGAGCAGTACTTC. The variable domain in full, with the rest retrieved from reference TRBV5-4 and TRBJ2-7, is ETGVTQSPTHLIKTRGQQVTLRCSSQSGHNTVSWYQQALGQGPQFIFQYYREEENGRGNFPPRFSGLQFPNYSSELNVNALELDDSALYLCASSRTGTGGYEQYFGPGTRLTVT.

The CDR3 DNA follows: TGCGCCAGCAGCTTCGAAGGGGACTATGGCTACACCTTC. Residues: CASSFEGDYGYTF. The chain has TRBV5-1 and TRBJ1-2, with D maybe TRBD1 (5 bases). The germline CDR1 and CDR2 sequences are SGHRS and YFSETQ. The CDR3 covers 13 residues. Trimming took 2 bases from V and 3 from J, leaving 8 bases between them. Using reference TRBV5-1 and TRBJ1-2 for the parts outside the CDR3, the full variable domain is KAGVTQTPRYLIKTRGQQVTLSCSPISGHRSVSWYQQTPGQGLQFLFEYFSETQRNKGNFPGRFSGRQFSNSRSEMNVSTLELGDSALYLCASSFEGDYGYTFGSGTRLTVV.